This T cell receptor (beta chain) was recovered during a study of beta chain features in type 1 diabetes. Study-wide context: Healthy donors and patients had similar age, gender and cell yields. Analysis included more than 90 million sorted cells drawn from all samples.

Broader study findings: Shortening of TCRB CDR3s, moderate but significant, appeared in all four CD4+ subsets of Type 1 diabetes patients.

This clone was seen a handful of times. Its cognate antigen is unknown. The study reverse transcribed the entire isolated RNA, so it sequenced expressed TCRB transcripts. Here immunoSEQ multiplex PCR was the method, and the copy in TCRdb shows in-frame clones only, minus some. The profile shows approximately 250,000 clones, approximately 10% of them singletons. The sequence was collected from a man aged 25-45 years with type 1 diabetes. Material for sequencing was naive CD4+ T cells from blood.

The CDR3 spells CASTPTGGTEAFF. The CDR3 DNA sequence: TGTGCCAGCACCCCGACCGGGGGAACTGAAGCTTTCTTT. The J gene is TRBJ1-1, the V gene TRBV9; maybe TRBD1 (5 bases). The CDR3 is made up of 13 amino acids. The germline V gene has CDR1 SGDLS and CDR2 YYNGEE. Trimming cost V 6 bases and J 5 bases, with 14 bases left between them.